This entry features one T cell receptor beta chain sequence. This entry is derived from a study of Ad26.COV2.S vaccination and SARS-CoV-2 variants. Across the study: Donor was in the COV1001 Ad26.COV2.S trial arm. Donor got 5x10^10 or 1x10^11 viral particles of Ad26.COV2.S.

Treatment reported: around 19 received Ad26.COV2.S at low or high dose, single or two shots; a few received placebo; per-sample allocation not given. Samples were taken on day 63 after the first vaccine or placebo injection. Repertoires were generated with immunoSEQ multiplex PCR, while TCRdb's copy carries only in-frame clones and drops some. This table holds about 280,000 clones, over 75% found once. This CDR3 region has 16 residues. V lost 2 bases and J lost 4, with 15 bases in between. Germline CDR1 is SGHKS and CDR2 is YYEKEE (reference sequence). This chain joins TRBV5-5 and TRBJ1-4; D possibly corresponds to TRBD1 (6 bases). Sequencing was performed on peripheral blood, taken in a trial of Ad26.COV2.S vaccine versus placebo. The source is a person between 18 and 59 years old who received the Ad26.COV2.S COVID-19 vaccine or a placebo. CDR3: CASSFVRGPYNEKLFF. CDR3 bases: TGTGCCAGCAGCTTTGTTCGGGGGCCTTATAATGAAAAACTGTTTTTT. The full variable domain, in which reference TRBV5-5 and TRBJ1-4 provide the parts outside the CDR3, is DAGVTQSPTHLIKTRGQQVTLRCSPISGHKSVSWYQQVLGQGPQFIFQYYEKEERGRGNFPDRFSARQFPNYSSELNVNALLLGDSALYLCASSFVRGPYNEKLFFGSGTQLSVL.